The 26 T cell receptor beta chains presented below share a single source sample, sequenced in a study of cytomegalovirus exposure and HLA in healthy donors. The PCR had 60 Vbeta and 13 Jbeta primers. Data came from immunoSEQ multiplex PCR; TCRdb stores just in-frame clones and leaves some out. The sample includes under 65,000 clones. Sequenced material: PBMCs. The receptors come from a woman aged 30 to 39 in good health and CMV-seropositive.

V is TRBV5-1 and J is TRBJ2-2; no definite D call. This CDR3 is built from 15 residues. Germline lookup yields CDR1 SGHRS and CDR2 YFSETQ. V lost 0 bases and J lost 3, with 9 bases in between. The chain's CDR3 is CASSLGVSDTGELFF. CDR3 sequence (DNA): TGCGCCAGCAGCTTGGGCGTATCGGACACCGGGGAGCTGTTTTTT.

This rearrangement joins TRBV29-1 to TRBJ1-2, with 7 bases identical to TRBD1. The CDR3 has 12 residues. Germline CDR1 reads SQVTM; CDR2 reads ANQGSEA. The junction had 6 bases not matched to a gene; V was cut back by 7 bases and J by 4 bases. The CDR3 is CSDGQVSYGYTF. The CDR3 nucleotides read TGCAGCGATGGACAGGTTTCCTATGGCTACACCTTC.

The chain uses TRBV25-1 and TRBJ2-5; possible D gene TRBD2, 7 bases. Trimming removed 5 bases from V and 4 bases from J, with 17 bases in between. Germline values: CDR1 MGHDK, CDR2 SYGVNS. This CDR3 has 15 amino acids. The CDR3: CASSPKRGGGETQYF. The CDR3 bases are TGTGCCAGCAGTCCCAAGAGGGGAGGGGGAGAGACCCAGTACTTC. Based on the CDR3 plus reference TRBV25-1 and TRBJ2-5, the full variable domain is EADIYQTPRYLVIGTGKKITLECSQTMGHDKMYWYQQDPGMELHLIHYSYGVNSTEKGDLSSESTVSRIRTEHFPLTLESARPSHTSQYLCASSPKRGGGETQYFGPGTRLLVL.

The genes are TRBV5-5 and TRBJ2-7; D is possibly TRBD2 (5 bases). Deletions cut 4 bases from V and 5 bases from J, with 19 bases between. The CDR3 loop spans 15 amino acids. Germline V gives CDR1 SGHKS, CDR2 YYEKEE (reference sequence). CDR3 sequence (DNA): TGTGCCAGCAGCGCGCTTCGGGCGGGCGGGCACGAGCAGTACTTC. Translated, it gives CASSALRAGGHEQYF.

About this clone: This CDR3 is also generated by other DNA sequences in the sample. The chain links TRBV30 to TRBJ1-6; the match to TRBD1 covers 8 bases. V lost 4 bases and J lost 10; bases outside the gene matches: 9. The CDR3 runs to 14 residues. Germline CDR1 is GTSNPN and CDR2 is SVGIG (reference sequence). The CDR3 reads CAWTGDRMESPLHF. Written as DNA, the CDR3 is TGTGCCTGGACTGGGGACAGGATGGAATCACCCCTCCACTTT.

The chain employs TRBV6-6 and TRBJ2-7; D remains ambiguous. There are 13 residues in the CDR3. CDR1 is MNHNY and CDR2 is SVGAGI in the germline V gene (reference sequence). The ends were cut back, 0 bases at V and 3 bases at J, with 6 bases in the middle. DNA of the CDR3: TGTGCCAGCAGTTACTCATATATCTACGAGCAGTACTTC. Encoded protein: CASSYSYIYEQYF.

The chain has TRBV7-9 and TRBJ2-7, with D perhaps matching TRBD1 (6 bases). V lost 1 base and J lost 2, with 12 bases in between. This CDR3 region has 15 residues. Looked up from germline, CDR1 is SEHNR and CDR2 is FQNEAQ (reference sequence). The CDR3 sequence is CASSLVRGQAYEQYF. DNA for the CDR3: TGTGCCAGCAGCTTAGTCAGGGGTCAGGCCTACGAGCAGTACTTC.

J is TRBJ1-2 and V is TRBV5-1; D call uncertain. Germline V gene data show CDR1 as SGHRS and CDR2 as YFSETQ. V shed 5 bases and J shed 4 bases, with 12 bases lying between them. The CDR3 contains 13 residues. CDR3 in amino acids: CASRVEGSYGYTF. The CDR3 DNA reads TGCGCCAGCAGAGTGGAGGGTTCCTATGGCTACACCTTC.

The rearrangement joins TRBV18 to TRBJ2-3; 8 nucleotides align to TRBD1. CDR3 length: 15 amino acids. The germline CDR1 and CDR2 sequences are KGHSH and LQKENI. V trimming: 3 bases; J trimming: 4 bases; junction bases outside the gene matches: 6. The CDR3 nucleotides read TGTGCCAGCTCACCGGGACAGGCAGACGCAGATACGCAGTATTTT. Its translation is CASSPGQADADTQYF. The complete variable domain, with remaining parts taken from reference TRBV18 and TRBJ2-3, reads NAGVMQNPRHLVRRRGQEARLRCSPMKGHSHVYWYRQLPEEGLKFMVYLQKENIIDESGMPKERFSAEFPKEGPSILRIQQVVRGDSAAYFCASSPGQADADTQYFGPGTRLTVL.

The chain is built from TRBV18 and TRBJ1-1, with 8 bases that match TRBD1. Trimming took 1 base from V and 4 from J; bases not matched to a gene: 11. Germline V gives CDR1 KGHSH, CDR2 LQKENI. The CDR3 consists of 17 residues. CDR3 in DNA: TGTGCCAGCTCACCACGATCGGCAGGGGGCTTGGGCACTGAAGCTTTCTTT. It encodes CASSPRSAGGLGTEAFF.

The chain joins TRBV7-5 to TRBJ1-5. TRBV7-5 is marked as a pseudogene. The CDR3 consists of 12 residues. CDR3 loop: CARSLDPQPQHF. Here the CDR3 DNA reads TGTGCCAGAAGCTTAGATCCGCAGCCCCAGCATTTT.

This rearrangement joins TRBV7-9 to TRBJ2-1; D perhaps matches TRBD2 (6 bases). This CDR3 is built from 19 residues. The germline V gene has CDR1 SEHNR and CDR2 FQNEAQ (reference sequence). Trimming shortened V by 1 base and J by 5 bases, and 24 bases separated the two germline ends. The CDR3 DNA is TGTGCCAGCAGCTTAGTGGTGGAGGCTAGCGAGACCCTTCACAATGAGCAGTTCTTC. Its protein is CASSLVVEASETLHNEQFF.

The chain couples TRBV28 to TRBJ1-5; 9 positions agree with TRBD1. Germline V gene sequence: CDR1 MDHEN, CDR2 SYDVKM. The ends lost 5 bases at V and 6 bases at J; junction bases unmatched: 14. The CDR3 has 17 residues. The CDR3 DNA follows: TGTGCCAGCAGTCCCTATCATCGGACAGGGGTAGGTCAGCCCCAGCATTTT. Translating gives CASSPYHRTGVGQPQHF. The variable domain in full, completed from reference TRBV28 and TRBJ1-5, reads DVKVTQSSRYLVKRTGEKVFLECVQDMDHENMFWYRQDPGLGLRLIYFSYDVKMKEKGDIPEGYSVSREKKERFSLILESASTNQTSMYLCASSPYHRTGVGQPQHFGDGTRLSIL.

The rearrangement joins TRBV6-5 to TRBJ2-7, with D possibly TRBD1 on 6 matching bases. V was cut by 8 bases and J by 2 bases, with 16 bases left in between. This CDR3 has 14 residues. Germline CDR1 reads MNHEY; CDR2 reads SVGAGI. The CDR3, as DNA: TGTGCCAGCGCAGGGGCGGCCCCCCCCTACGAGCAGTACTTC. This encodes CASAGAAPPYEQYF.

The V and J genes are TRBV18 and TRBJ1-1; D is ambiguous. Germline V gene lookup returns CDR1 KGHSH and CDR2 LQKENI. The CDR3 covers 13 residues. Trimming removed 3 bases from V and 1 base from J, with 6 bases in between. The CDR3 sequence: CASSPRKNTEAFF. In nucleotides, the CDR3 is TGTGCCAGCTCACCGAGAAAGAACACTGAAGCTTTCTTT.

The chain joins TRBV19 to TRBJ1-4; maybe TRBD1 (6 bases). CDR3 size: 13 residues. Germline values: CDR1 LNHDA, CDR2 SQIVND (reference sequence). V lost 5 bases to trimming and J lost 4 bases, with 8 bases between them. The CDR3 DNA reads as TGTGCCAGTAGTCCAGGGGTTAATGAAAAACTGTTTTTT. Residues: CASSPGVNEKLFF.

The chain couples TRBV7-2 to TRBJ1-1; D possibly corresponds to TRBD1 (5 bases). This CDR3 has 17 amino acids. The V gene lost 1 base and the J gene lost 1 base, with 16 bases spanning the gap. Germline V lookup: CDR1 SGHTA, CDR2 FQGNSA. The CDR3 region has the DNA TGTGCCAGCAGCTTAGTATGGAATCCAGGGCGGAACACTGAAGCTTTCTTT. It is translated as CASSLVWNPGRNTEAFF.

The chain employs TRBV30 and TRBJ2-7; no definite D call. Germline-derived CDR1 and CDR2 are GTSNPN and SVGIG (reference sequence). The CDR3 sequence is 11 residues long. V dropped 6 bases and J dropped 3 bases, with 9 bases sitting between them. The CDR3 DNA reads TGTGCCTGTCTTTCCAGCTACGAGCAGTACTTC. Protein product: CACLSSYEQYF.

The chain uses TRBV7-6 and TRBJ2-7, with unresolved D. The CDR3 spans 14 residues. Germline assignment: CDR1 SGHVS and CDR2 FNYEAQ. Trimming stripped 5 bases from V and 6 bases from J, with 17 bases between. The CDR3 loop reads CASSLRHGQGEQYF. The CDR3 DNA follows: TGTGCCAGCAGCCTGAGACACGGCCAAGGCGAGCAGTACTTC.

This chain uses TRBV29-1 with TRBJ2-5; D is perhaps TRBD2 (7 bases). CDR1 and CDR2 from the germline V gene are SQVTM and ANQGSEA. V gave up 7 bases and J gave up 4 bases, with 16 bases separating them. This CDR3 is 13 amino acids long. CDR3 residues: CSADPGGGETQYF. CDR3 sequence (DNA): TGCAGCGCCGACCCGGGGGGCGGAGAGACCCAGTACTTC.

The chain links TRBV20-1 to TRBJ1-1; D is unresolved. V was pared by 3 bases and J by 1 base, with 3 bases between. CDR1 DFQATT and CDR2 SNEGSKA come from the germline V gene (reference sequence). CDR3 length equals 11 residues. The CDR3 reads CSASQNTEAFF. CDR3 nucleotides: TGCAGTGCTAGCCAGAACACTGAAGCTTTCTTT.

CDR3 sequence: CSVGTGGQPQHF. In DNA form, the CDR3 reads TGCAGCGTTGGGACAGGGGGTCAGCCCCAGCATTTT. This rearrangement joins TRBV29-1 to TRBJ1-5, with 10 bases fitting TRBD1. After removal of 4 bases from V and 6 bases from J, the junction contained 0 bases not matched to a gene. Germline V gene sequence: CDR1 SQVTM, CDR2 ANQGSEA. This CDR3 spans 12 amino acids.

This clone counts as medium-sized by frequency. V and J are TRBV6-4 and TRBJ2-1, with D unresolved. Germline V gives CDR1 MRHNA, CDR2 SNTAGT. V lost 2 bases and J 5 bases, leaving 7 bases between the germline ends. There are 13 residues in the CDR3. The CDR3 here is CASSDDTNNEQFF. The CDR3 DNA sequence: TGTGCCAGCAGTGACGACACAAACAATGAGCAGTTCTTC.

The V and J genes are TRBV30 and TRBJ1-1, with a weak D call TRBD1 (5 bases). The CDR3 is made up of 11 amino acids. CDR1 and CDR2 from the germline V gene are GTSNPN and SVGIG (reference sequence). Trimming took off 7 bases at V and 8 bases at J, with 14 bases between the two ends. In DNA, the CDR3 is TGTGCCTCAGGGACTAATTTCGAAGCTTTCTTT. Translation: CASGTNFEAFF.

The chain has TRBV7-3 and TRBJ2-7, with 7 bases that match TRBD1. There are 15 residues in the CDR3. J was trimmed by 3 bases and V by 3 bases; bases with no gene match: 8. The germline CDR1 and CDR2 sequences are SGHTA and FQGTGA. The CDR3 DNA sequence: TGTGCCAGCAGCTTTTTCGACAGGGATTTCTACGAGCAGTACTTC. It specifies CASSFFDRDFYEQYF. Combining the CDR3 with reference TRBV7-3 and TRBJ2-7 gives the whole variable domain GAGVSQTPSNKVTEKGKYVELRCDPISGHTALYWYRQSLGQGPEFLIYFQGTGAADDSGLPNDRFFAVRPEGSVSTLKIQRTERGDSAVYLCASSFFDRDFYEQYFGPGTRLTVT.

This chain joins TRBV7-8 and TRBJ2-7, with 12 bases aligning to TRBD2. The CDR3 length is 14 residues. CDR1 is SGHVS and CDR2 is FQNEAQ in the germline V gene. V was pared by 5 bases and J by 5 bases, with 4 bases of the junction left unmatched. CDR3 region: CASSPRLAGDEQYF. The CDR3 coding sequence is TGTGCCAGCAGCCCCAGACTAGCGGGAGACGAGCAGTACTTC.